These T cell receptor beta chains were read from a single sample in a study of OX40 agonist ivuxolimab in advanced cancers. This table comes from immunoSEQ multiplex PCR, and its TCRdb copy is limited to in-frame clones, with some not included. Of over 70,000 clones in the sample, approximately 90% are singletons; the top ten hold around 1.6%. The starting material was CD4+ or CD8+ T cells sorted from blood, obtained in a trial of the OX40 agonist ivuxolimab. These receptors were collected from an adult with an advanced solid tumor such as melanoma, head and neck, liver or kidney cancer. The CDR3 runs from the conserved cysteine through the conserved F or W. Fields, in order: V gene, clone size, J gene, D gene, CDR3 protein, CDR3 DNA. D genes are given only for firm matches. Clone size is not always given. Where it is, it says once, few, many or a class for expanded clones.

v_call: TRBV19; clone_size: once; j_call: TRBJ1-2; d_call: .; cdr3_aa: CASSSGGSDYGYTF; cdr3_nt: TGTGCCAGTAGTTCGGGGGGCAGCGACTATGGCTACACCTTC
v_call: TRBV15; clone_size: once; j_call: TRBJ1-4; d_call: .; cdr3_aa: CATSRGRRRNEKLFF; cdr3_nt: TGTGCCACCAGCAGAGGGAGACGGAGGAATGAAAAACTGTTTTTT
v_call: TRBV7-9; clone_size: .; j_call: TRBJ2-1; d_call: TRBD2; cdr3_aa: CASSPIGGSVYNEQFF; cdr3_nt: TGTGCCAGCAGCCCGATCGGGGGGAGCGTCTACAATGAGCAGTTCTTC
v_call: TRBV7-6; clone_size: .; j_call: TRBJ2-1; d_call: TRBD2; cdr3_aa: CASRATSGVYNEQFF; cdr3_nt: TGTGCCAGCAGGGCTACTAGCGGGGTCTACAATGAGCAGTTCTTC
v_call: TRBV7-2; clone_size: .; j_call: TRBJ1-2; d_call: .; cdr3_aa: CASSLDTGTYGYTF; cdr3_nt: TGTGCCAGCAGCTTAGATACGGGGACCTATGGCTACACCTTC
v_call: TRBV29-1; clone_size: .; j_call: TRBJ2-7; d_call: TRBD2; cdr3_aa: CSAGGASGSLPYEQYF; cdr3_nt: TGCAGCGCTGGCGGTGCTAGCGGGAGCCTCCCCTACGAGCAGTACTTC
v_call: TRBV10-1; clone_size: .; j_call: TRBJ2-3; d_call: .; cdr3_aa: CASSEGQKSTDTQYF; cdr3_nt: TGCGCCAGCAGTGAGGGGCAGAAAAGCACAGATACGCAGTATTTT
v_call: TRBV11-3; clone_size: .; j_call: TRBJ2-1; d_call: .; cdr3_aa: CASSLGLGLTYNEQFF; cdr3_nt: TGTGCCAGCAGCTTAGGGTTAGGGCTTACCTACAATGAGCAGTTCTTC
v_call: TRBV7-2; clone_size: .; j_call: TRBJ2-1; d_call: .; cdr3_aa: CASSSRTGAGNEQFF; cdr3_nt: TGTGCCAGCAGCTCCAGGACTGGCGCGGGCAATGAGCAGTTCTTC
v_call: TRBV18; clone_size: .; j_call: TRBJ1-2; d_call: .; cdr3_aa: CASSPTAYSDANYGYTF; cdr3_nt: TGTGCCAGCTCACCTACGGCGTACTCGGACGCAAACTATGGCTACACCTTC
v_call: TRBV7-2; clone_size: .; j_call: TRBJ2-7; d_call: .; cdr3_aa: CASSQVAGDTYEQYF; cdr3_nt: TGTGCCAGCAGCCAGGTTGCAGGGGACACCTACGAGCAGTACTTC
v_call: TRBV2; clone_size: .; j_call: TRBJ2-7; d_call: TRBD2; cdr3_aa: CASSHPGTSSYEQYF; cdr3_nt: TGTGCCAGCAGTCATCCCGGGACTAGCAGCTACGAGCAGTACTTC
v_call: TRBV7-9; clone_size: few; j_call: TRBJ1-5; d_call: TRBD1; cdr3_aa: CASSAPGTGGGNQPQHF; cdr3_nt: TGTGCCAGCAGCGCCCCCGGGACAGGGGGCGGCAATCAGCCCCAGCATTTT
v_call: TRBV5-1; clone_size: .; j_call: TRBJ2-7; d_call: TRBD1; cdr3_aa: CASSGGTGGYEQYF; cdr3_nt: TGCGCCAGCAGCGGCGGGACAGGGGGCTACGAGCAGTACTTC
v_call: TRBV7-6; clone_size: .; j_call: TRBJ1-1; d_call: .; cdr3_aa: CASSSDLYTEAFF; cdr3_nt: TGTGCCAGCAGCTCCGACTTATACACTGAAGCTTTCTTT
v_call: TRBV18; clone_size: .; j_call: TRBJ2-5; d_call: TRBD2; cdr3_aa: CASSPRAGEEGTQYF; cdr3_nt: TGTGCCAGCTCCCCACGTGCGGGGGAGGAGGGGACCCAGTACTTC
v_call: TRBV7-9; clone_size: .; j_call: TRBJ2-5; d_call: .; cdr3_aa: CASSLAALAGETQYF; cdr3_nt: TGTGCCAGCAGCTTAGCCGCACTAGCTGGCGAGACCCAGTACTTC
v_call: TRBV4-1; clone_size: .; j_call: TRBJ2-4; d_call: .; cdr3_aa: CASSSFPAKNIQYF; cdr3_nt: TGCGCCAGCAGCTCTTTTCCAGCCAAAAACATTCAGTACTTC
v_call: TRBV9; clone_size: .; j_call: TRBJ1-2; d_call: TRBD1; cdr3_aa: CASSRDRGARGYTF; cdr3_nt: TGTGCCAGCAGTCGGGACAGGGGGGCCCGGGGCTACACCTTC
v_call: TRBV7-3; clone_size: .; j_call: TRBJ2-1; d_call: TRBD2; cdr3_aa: CASSQGLAWNEQFF; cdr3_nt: TGTGCCAGCAGCCAGGGACTAGCGTGGAATGAGCAGTTCTTC
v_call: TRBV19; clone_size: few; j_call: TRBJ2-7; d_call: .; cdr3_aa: CASMPTGAAYEQYF; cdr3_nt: TGTGCCAGTATGCCCACGGGAGCGGCCTACGAGCAGTACTTC
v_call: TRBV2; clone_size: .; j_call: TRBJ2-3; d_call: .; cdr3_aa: CASSEGRDTQYF; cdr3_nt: TGTGCCAGCAGTGAAGGGCGGGATACGCAGTATTTT
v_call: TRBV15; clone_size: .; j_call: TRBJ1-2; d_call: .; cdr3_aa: CATSRGSWADSFYGYTF; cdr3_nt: TGTGCCACCAGCAGGGGATCTTGGGCAGATTCTTTCTATGGCTACACCTTC
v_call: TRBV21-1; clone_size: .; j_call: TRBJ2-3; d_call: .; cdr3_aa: CASSKGAPPPDTQYF; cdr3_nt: TGTGCCAGCAGCAAAGGGGCCCCGCCCCCAGATACGCAGTATTTT
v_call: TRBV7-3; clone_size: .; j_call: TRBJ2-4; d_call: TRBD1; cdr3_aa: CASSGTGERGKNIQYF; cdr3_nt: TGTGCCAGCAGCGGAACAGGGGAGAGGGGCAAAAACATTCAGTACTTC
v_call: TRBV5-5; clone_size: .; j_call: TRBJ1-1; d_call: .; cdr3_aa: CASSLGPRDTEAFF; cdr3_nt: TGTGCCAGCAGCTTGGGACCTAGGGACACTGAAGCTTTCTTT
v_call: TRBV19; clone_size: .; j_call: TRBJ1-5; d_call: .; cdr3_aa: CASSMEVQRQPQHF; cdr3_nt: TGTGCCAGTAGTATGGAGGTCCAGCGTCAGCCCCAGCATTTT
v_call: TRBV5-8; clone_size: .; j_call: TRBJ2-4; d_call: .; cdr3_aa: CASSLEKGIAKNIQYF; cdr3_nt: TGTGCCAGCAGCTTGGAAAAGGGGATAGCCAAAAACATTCAGTACTTC
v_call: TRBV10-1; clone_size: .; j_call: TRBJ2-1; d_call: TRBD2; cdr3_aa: CASSDRPSGKLVNEQFF; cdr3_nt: TGCGCCAGCAGTGACCGGCCTAGCGGGAAGCTGGTAAATGAGCAGTTCTTC
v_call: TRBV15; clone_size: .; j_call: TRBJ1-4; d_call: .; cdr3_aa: CATSRDSATNEKLFF; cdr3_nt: TGTGCCACCAGCAGAGACAGTGCAACTAATGAAAAACTGTTTTTT
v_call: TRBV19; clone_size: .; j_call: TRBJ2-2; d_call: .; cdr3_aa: CASTPRPTGDTGELFF; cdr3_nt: TGTGCCAGTACCCCTAGGCCCACCGGGGACACCGGGGAGCTGTTTTTT
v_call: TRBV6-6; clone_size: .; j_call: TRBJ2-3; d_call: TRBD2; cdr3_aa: CASSIAGGLTDTQYF; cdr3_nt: TGTGCCAGCAGTATAGCGGGAGGGCTCACAGATACGCAGTATTTT
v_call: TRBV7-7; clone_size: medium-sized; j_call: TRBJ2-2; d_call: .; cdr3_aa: CASSGPTGELFF; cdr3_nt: TGTGCCAGCAGCGGACCCACCGGGGAGCTGTTTTTT
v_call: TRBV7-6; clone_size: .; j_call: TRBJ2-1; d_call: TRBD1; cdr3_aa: CASSGSGTGFLTEQFF; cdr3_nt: TGTGCCAGCAGCGGTTCAGGGACAGGGTTTCTCACTGAGCAGTTCTTC
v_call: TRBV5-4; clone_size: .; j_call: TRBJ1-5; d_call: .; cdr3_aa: CASSRGAGGNQPQHF; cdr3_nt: TGTGCCAGCAGCCGCGGGGCAGGGGGCAATCAGCCCCAGCATTTT
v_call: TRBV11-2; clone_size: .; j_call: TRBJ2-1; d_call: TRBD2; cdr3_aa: CASSLYGGRVQDEQFF; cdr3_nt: TGTGCCAGCAGCTTATATGGCGGGAGGGTCCAGGATGAGCAGTTCTTC
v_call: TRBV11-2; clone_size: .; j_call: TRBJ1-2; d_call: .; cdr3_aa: CASRPLGPGRSYGYTF; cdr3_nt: TGTGCCAGCAGACCGTTGGGGCCGGGGAGAAGCTATGGCTACACCTTC
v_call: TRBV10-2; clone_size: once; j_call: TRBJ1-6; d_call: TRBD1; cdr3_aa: CASSGQGGSSYNSPLHF; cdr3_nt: TGCGCCAGCAGCGGACAGGGAGGGAGCTCCTATAATTCACCCCTCCACTTT
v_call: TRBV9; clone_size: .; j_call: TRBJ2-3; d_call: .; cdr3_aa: CASSVGTTPTDTQYF; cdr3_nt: TGTGCCAGCAGCGTAGGGACTACACCCACAGATACGCAGTATTTT
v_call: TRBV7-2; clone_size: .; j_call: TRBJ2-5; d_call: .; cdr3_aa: CASSFGGPETQYF; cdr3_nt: TGTGCCAGCAGCTTTGGGGGTCCAGAGACCCAGTACTTC
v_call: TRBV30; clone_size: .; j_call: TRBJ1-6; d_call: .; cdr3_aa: CAWSANIPPLHF; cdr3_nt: TGTGCCTGGAGTGCCAACATCCCACCCCTCCACTTT
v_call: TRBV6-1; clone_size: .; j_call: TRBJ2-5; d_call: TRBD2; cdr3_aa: CASILTSGSTPQYF; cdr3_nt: TGTGCCAGCATTTTGACTAGCGGGAGTACCCCCCAGTACTTC
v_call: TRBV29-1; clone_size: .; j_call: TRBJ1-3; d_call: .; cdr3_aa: CSVDSGNTIYF; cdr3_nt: TGCAGCGTTGACTCTGGAAACACCATATATTTT
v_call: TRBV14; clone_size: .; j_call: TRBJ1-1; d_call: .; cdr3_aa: CASSLSQVYTEAFF; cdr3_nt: TGTGCCAGCAGCCTGTCACAGGTCTACACTGAAGCTTTCTTT
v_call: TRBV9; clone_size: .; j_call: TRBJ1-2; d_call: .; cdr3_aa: CASSKGGAANYGYTF; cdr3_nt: TGTGCCAGCAGCAAAGGGGGGGCGGCTAACTATGGCTACACCTTC
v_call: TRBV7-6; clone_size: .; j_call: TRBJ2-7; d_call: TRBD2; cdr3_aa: CASSSRLAGPYEQYF; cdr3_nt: TGTGCCAGCAGCTCCAGACTAGCGGGGCCCTACGAGCAGTACTTC
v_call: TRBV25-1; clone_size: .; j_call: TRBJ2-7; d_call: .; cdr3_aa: CASSRGAFSYEQYF; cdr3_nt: TGTGCCAGCAGTCGGGGGGCGTTCTCCTACGAGCAGTACTTC
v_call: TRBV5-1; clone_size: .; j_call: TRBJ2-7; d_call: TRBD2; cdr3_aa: CASSLREGTYEQYF; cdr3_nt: TGCGCCAGCAGCTTGAGGGAGGGTACCTACGAGCAGTACTTC
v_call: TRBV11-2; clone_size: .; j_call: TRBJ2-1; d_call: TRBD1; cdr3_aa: CASSLGAGGEYNEQFF; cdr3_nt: TGTGCCAGCAGCTTAGGGGCAGGGGGCGAGTACAATGAGCAGTTCTTC
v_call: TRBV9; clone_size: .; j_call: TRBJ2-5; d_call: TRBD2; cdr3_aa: CASSARTSGGSGETQYF; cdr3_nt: TGTGCCAGCAGCGCGAGGACTAGCGGGGGCTCCGGGGAGACCCAGTACTTC
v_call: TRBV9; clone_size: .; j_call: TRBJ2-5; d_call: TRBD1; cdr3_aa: CASSVEVQGAETQYF; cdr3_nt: TGTGCCAGCAGCGTAGAAGTACAGGGGGCGGAGACCCAGTACTTC
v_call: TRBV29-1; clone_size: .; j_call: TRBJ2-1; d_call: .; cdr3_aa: CSVDPSTQWHEQFF; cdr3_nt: TGCAGCGTTGACCCCTCGACCCAATGGCATGAGCAGTTCTTC
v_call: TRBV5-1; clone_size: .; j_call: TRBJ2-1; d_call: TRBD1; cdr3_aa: CASSPDRGNYNEQFF; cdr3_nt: TGCGCCAGCAGCCCCGACAGGGGTAACTACAATGAGCAGTTCTTC
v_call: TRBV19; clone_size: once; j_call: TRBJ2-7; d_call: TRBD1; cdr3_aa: CASSTDRGYEQYF; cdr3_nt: TGTGCCAGTTCTACTGACAGGGGCTACGAGCAGTACTTC
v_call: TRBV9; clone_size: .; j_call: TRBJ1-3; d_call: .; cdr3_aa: CASSVGDEGRNTIYF; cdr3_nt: TGTGCCAGCAGCGTAGGTGATGAGGGGCGAAACACCATATATTTT